The rows below give T cell receptor beta chains drawn from one sample of a study of vaccination effects on CD4 cells after COVID-19. The protocol was immunoSEQ multiplex PCR, while the TCRdb copy is restricted to in-frame clones and leaves out a portion. The data contain approximately 74,000 clones, around 67% of them singletons. Their recognized antigens are unknown. Source: CD4+ T cells from PBMCs cultured without peptide, taken after COVID-19 vaccination. The receptors were sampled from a human donor who received a COVID-19 vaccine. Each CDR3 is given with its conserved first and last residue. A D gene is named only where the DNA matches it firmly. The listing skips clone size in some rows; elsewhere it reads once, few, many or a size class.

D gene,clone size,J gene,V gene,CDR3 DNA,CDR3 protein
TRBD2,.,TRBJ2-3,TRBV2,TGTGCCAGCACTAGGACTAGCGGTTCAGATACGCAGTATTTT,CASTRTSGSDTQYF
.,.,TRBJ1-6,TRBV10-2,TGCGCCACTTCTCGGGGGCAGGGAGGTTCACCCCTCCACTTT,CATSRGQGGSPLHF
TRBD1,once,TRBJ2-2,TRBV27,TGTGCCAGCAGTCCGACCGGACAGGGCTTCGGGATACCGAACACCGGGGAGCTGTTTTTT,CASSPTGQGFGIPNTGELFF
.,few,TRBJ2-1,TRBV29-1,TGCAGCGTCCAAAACAGGGATGAGCAGTTCTTC,CSVQNRDEQFF
TRBD1,.,TRBJ2-5,TRBV18,TGTGCCAGCTCAGGCGGACAGGGATCAGGGGAGACCCAGTACTTC,CASSGGQGSGETQYF
TRBD1,.,TRBJ2-3,TRBV14,TGTGCCAGCAGCCAAGATTGGCGGCAGGGGGCCCCGTATTTT,CASSQDWRQGAPYF
TRBD2,.,TRBJ2-6,TRBV28,TGTGCCAGCAGTTCGGGGGGTGCGGGCTCTGGGGCCAACGTCCTGACTTTC,CASSSGGAGSGANVLTF
.,once,TRBJ2-5,TRBV6-5,TGTGCCAGCAGTTACGATCGTCCTAGCACAGAGACCCAGTACTTC,CASSYDRPSTETQYF
.,.,TRBJ1-2,TRBV9,TGTGCCAGCAGCTTAGGGACACTCTCCTATGGCTACACCTTC,CASSLGTLSYGYTF
.,.,TRBJ1-1,TRBV12-3/TRBV12-4,TGTGCCAGAGTTAAGTTTGAAGCTTTCTTT,CARVKFEAFF
.,.,TRBJ1-5,TRBV19,TGTGCCAGTAGTTGGGGGGGTGCTCAGCCCCAGCATTTT,CASSWGGAQPQHF
.,few,TRBJ1-5,TRBV7-9,TGTGCCAGCAGCTCACAGGGTCTTAGCAATCAGCCCCAGCATTTT,CASSSQGLSNQPQHF
.,few,TRBJ1-6,TRBV2,TGTGCCAGCAGCCGGGACGGAACCCTAAGCTCCTATAATTCACCCCTCCACTTT,CASSRDGTLSSYNSPLHF
.,.,TRBJ1-2,TRBV25-1,TGTGCCAGCAGTGAATATGACAGCCTGACGTATGGCTACACCTTC,CASSEYDSLTYGYTF
TRBD1,.,TRBJ1-2,TRBV7-9,TGTGCCAGCAGCCAGGGACAGGGCTATGGCTACACCTTC,CASSQGQGYGYTF
.,.,TRBJ1-2,TRBV2,TGTGCCAGCAGTCTCCAGACAACTCCTAACTATGGCTACACCTTC,CASSLQTTPNYGYTF
.,.,TRBJ2-1,TRBV11-1,TGTGCCAGCAGCTTAGGGGCAGGGCTGTACAATGAGCAGTTCTTC,CASSLGAGLYNEQFF
.,.,TRBJ2-1,TRBV7-2,TGTGCCAGCAGGGAGGGACACCTGAACAATGAGCAGTTCTTC,CASREGHLNNEQFF
.,.,TRBJ2-5,TRBV2,TGTGCCAGCAGTGAAGTTGGGCGAGAGACCCAGTACTTC,CASSEVGRETQYF
.,.,TRBJ1-2,TRBV7-2,TGTGCCAGCAGCTTAGAGCTGATCCTGGACTATGGCTACACCTTC,CASSLELILDYGYTF
TRBD2,.,TRBJ2-3,TRBV25-1,TGTGCCAGCAGCGGACGGGTCGGGGGGAGACGAGATACGCAGTATTTT,CASSGRVGGRRDTQYF
.,.,TRBJ1-2,TRBV12-3/TRBV12-4,TGTGCCAGCAGCATAGGAGGGAACTATGGCTACACCTTC,CASSIGGNYGYTF
.,.,TRBJ1-3,TRBV18,TGTGCCAGCTCAACCTCGTCAGGGGTTGGAAACACCATATATTTT,CASSTSSGVGNTIYF
.,.,TRBJ1-2,TRBV30,TGTGCCTGGAGTCCTATTGGGAGTGGAGGCTACACCTTC,CAWSPIGSGGYTF
.,few,TRBJ1-5,TRBV7-2,TGTGCCAGCAGCTTAGGGCAGAACAATCAGCCCCAGCATTTT,CASSLGQNNQPQHF
.,.,TRBJ1-1,TRBV1,TGCACCAGCAGCCAAGATGTCCGCACTGAAGCTTTCTTT,CTSSQDVRTEAFF
.,.,TRBJ2-1,TRBV15,TGTGCCACCAGCAGAGATATAAAGGGTAATGAGCAGTTCTTC,CATSRDIKGNEQFF
TRBD1,.,TRBJ2-5,TRBV10-2,TGCGCCAGCAGGGAAATGGGACAGGGGCAAGAGACCCAGTACTTC,CASREMGQGQETQYF
TRBD2,.,TRBJ2-1,TRBV6-4,TGTGCCAGCAATCGGAAGCGGGGGGGCCCCTACAATGAGCAGTTCTTC,CASNRKRGGPYNEQFF
.,few,TRBJ2-6,TRBV5-1,TGCGCCAGCAGCATCGCAGTCTCTGGGGCCAACGTCCTGACTTTC,CASSIAVSGANVLTF
.,.,TRBJ1-2,TRBV6-5,TGTGCCAGCAGAAGGGACCTTAACTATGGCTACACCTTC,CASRRDLNYGYTF
.,.,TRBJ1-5,TRBV5-1,TGCGCCAGCAGCCCAGGGACCCTAAATCAGCCCCAGCATTTT,CASSPGTLNQPQHF
TRBD2,.,TRBJ2-3,TRBV5-1,TGCGCCAGCAGCAAGGGACTAGCAGGGCCAGATACGCAGTATTTT,CASSKGLAGPDTQYF
TRBD1,.,TRBJ1-2,TRBV6-6,TGTGCCAGCAGGACCGGGACAGTGCTCTATGGCTACACCTTC,CASRTGTVLYGYTF
.,.,TRBJ2-3,TRBV29-1,TGCAGCGCCGGGGGCACAGATACGCAGTATTTT,CSAGGTDTQYF
TRBD2,.,TRBJ2-1,TRBV9,TGTGCCAGCAGCGTAGACGGACTAGCGGGGGTTATTGATGAGCAGTTCTTC,CASSVDGLAGVIDEQFF
.,few,TRBJ2-6,TRBV6-6,TGTGCCAGTAGGAGGGACCTCTCTGGGGCCAACGTCCTGACTTTC,CASRRDLSGANVLTF
.,.,TRBJ1-4,TRBV18,TGTGCCAGCTCATCGCAGGGATATGAGGAAAAACTGTTTTTT,CASSSQGYEEKLFF
TRBD1,.,TRBJ1-2,TRBV5-1,TGCGCCAGCAGCTTAACAGGGGGCAACTATGGCTACACCTTC,CASSLTGGNYGYTF
.,.,TRBJ1-2,TRBV7-9,TGTGCCAGCAGCTTAACTTCCGAGTATGGCTACACCTTC,CASSLTSEYGYTF
.,few,TRBJ1-1,TRBV7-3,TGTGCCAGCAGCTTAGGGCACGCTGAAGCTTTCTTT,CASSLGHAEAFF
TRBD1,.,TRBJ1-1,TRBV18,TGTGCCAGCTCACCGGGCGACAGGGTGGACACTGAAGCTTTCTTT,CASSPGDRVDTEAFF
TRBD1,.,TRBJ2-1,TRBV15,TGTGCCACCAGCTTCCCAGGGGGCAGGTCTGACAATGAGCAGTTCTTC,CATSFPGGRSDNEQFF
.,.,TRBJ1-2,TRBV28,TGTGCCAGCAGTTTGGGAGGGGCGCGGGGTGGCTACACCTTC,CASSLGGARGGYTF
.,few,TRBJ1-2,TRBV4-3,TGCGCCAGCAGCCAAGGGACAGCGATCTATGGCTACACCTTC,CASSQGTAIYGYTF
.,.,TRBJ1-2,TRBV6-5,TGTGCCAGCAGTTACTCCGGGGGCGTCTATGGCTACACCTTC,CASSYSGGVYGYTF
.,.,TRBJ2-4,TRBV10-2,TGCGCCAGCAGTGAGTGGTCCCAGGGACTAGCCAAAAACATTCAGTACTTC,CASSEWSQGLAKNIQYF
TRBD1,.,TRBJ1-2,TRBV6-6,TGTGCCAGCAGGAGTCAGGGGGACGGTAACTATGGCTACACCTTC,CASRSQGDGNYGYTF
TRBD2,.,TRBJ2-1,TRBV2,TGTGCCAGCAGTGAAATTAGCGGGGGGCTTAGCTCCTACAATGAGCAGTTCTTC,CASSEISGGLSSYNEQFF
TRBD2,.,TRBJ2-5,TRBV2,TGTGCCAGCAGGGGACTAGCGGAGGGAGGGACCCAGTACTTC,CASRGLAEGGTQYF